This is a list of T cell receptor beta chains from one sample in a study of T cell repertoires in aging, cancer and after chemotherapy. TCRdb called the multiplex PCR reads again in MiXCR, with one record for every CDR3 protein. Of 3,500 to 4,500 distinct CDR3 sequences detected, 64% appear once; the ten largest clones hold over 25%. Sequencing was carried out using blood. The receptors were sampled from a human donor with a solid tumor. The CDR3 runs from the conserved cysteine through the conserved F or W. Each record gives: D gene, clone size, V gene, J gene, CDR3 protein, CDR3 DNA. D genes are given only for firm matches. Rows may omit the clone size; those that give it use once, few, many or a size class.

D: -
size: -
V: TRBV7-2
J: TRBJ1-2
CDR3: CASSPMGQGGYGYTF
DNA: TGTGCCAGCAGCCCAATGGGGCAGGGTGGCTATGGCTACACCTTC

D: TRBD1
size: -
V: TRBV6-1
J: TRBJ2-7
CDR3: CASSDPGTGRYEQYF
DNA: TGCGCCAGCAGTGACCCCGGGACAGGGCGCTACGAGCAGTACTTC

D: TRBD2
size: -
V: TRBV19
J: TRBJ2-4
CDR3: CASSIGGLAGGQAKNIQYF
DNA: TGTGCCAGTAGTATTGGCGGACTAGCGGGGGGGCAGGCCAAAAACATTCAGTACTTC

D: -
size: -
V: TRBV30
J: TRBJ1-3
CDR3: CAWSQMAGNTIYF
DNA: TGTGCCTGGAGCCAGATGGCTGGAAACACCATATATTTT

D: TRBD2
size: -
V: TRBV7-6
J: TRBJ2-3
CDR3: CASSLDGSGRGREYF
DNA: TGTGCCAGCAGCTTAGATGGTAGCGGGAGGGGCCGGGAGTATTTT

D: TRBD1
size: few
V: TRBV30
J: TRBJ2-7
CDR3: CAWNIGTDLYEQYF
DNA: TGTGCCTGGAACATCGGGACAGATCTCTACGAGCAGTACTTC

D: TRBD1
size: -
V: TRBV29-1
J: TRBJ2-5
CDR3: CSAAGGQETQYF
DNA: TGCAGCGCCGCAGGGGGTCAAGAGACCCAGTACTTC

D: -
size: -
V: TRBV15
J: TRBJ1-4
CDR3: CATGPVGGELFF
DNA: TGTGCCACCGGGCCCGTGGGGGGGGAACTGTTTTTT

D: -
size: -
V: TRBV6-5
J: TRBJ1-1
CDR3: CASSYSREAEAFF
DNA: TGTGCCAGCAGTTACTCCCGAGAGGCTGAAGCTTTCTTT

D: -
size: few
V: TRBV7-9
J: TRBJ1-1
CDR3: CAISLGQQNTEAFF
DNA: TGTGCCATCAGCCTCGGACAGCAGAACACTGAAGCTTTCTTT

D: TRBD2
size: -
V: TRBV7-9
J: TRBJ2-1
CDR3: CASSFSLAGASSYNEQFF
DNA: TGTGCCAGCAGCTTCTCACTAGCGGGGGCCTCCTCCTACAATGAGCAGTTCTTC

D: TRBD1
size: -
V: TRBV27
J: TRBJ2-7
CDR3: CASSPRVGQAYEQYF
DNA: TGTGCCAGCAGTCCCCGGGTGGGACAGGCCTACGAGCAGTACTTC

D: TRBD1
size: once
V: TRBV10-3
J: TRBJ1-1
CDR3: CASQGQANTEAFF
DNA: TGTGCCAGTCAGGGACAGGCGAACACTGAAGCTTTCTTT

D: -
size: few
V: TRBV20-1
J: TRBJ1-2
CDR3: CSARDPGLPGYTF
DNA: TGCAGTGCTAGAGACCCCGGGTTACCTGGCTACACCTTC

D: -
size: -
V: TRBV6-6
J: TRBJ2-7
CDR3: CASSYSGVYEQYF
DNA: TGTGCCAGCAGTTACTCGGGGGTCTACGAGCAGTACTTC

D: TRBD1
size: -
V: TRBV27
J: TRBJ1-6
CDR3: CASSSVQGALSPLHF
DNA: TGTGCCAGCAGTTCCGTACAGGGGGCTCTATCACCCCTCCACTTT

D: -
size: hyperexpanded
V: TRBV29-1
J: TRBJ2-3
CDR3: CSAERGGTDTQYF
DNA: TGCAGCGCAGAAAGGGGTGGCACAGATACGCAGTATTTT

D: TRBD1
size: -
V: TRBV6-1
J: TRBJ2-5
CDR3: CASRRDRVGQETQYF
DNA: TGTGCCAGCAGAAGGGACAGAGTAGGACAAGAGACCCAGTACTTC

D: -
size: -
V: TRBV7-9
J: TRBJ1-2
CDR3: CASSSGPTNYGYTF
DNA: TGTGCCAGCAGCTCAGGGCCGACTAACTATGGCTACACCTTC

D: -
size: -
V: TRBV5-1
J: TRBJ1-1
CDR3: CASSRLGPSTEAFF
DNA: TGCGCCAGCAGCCGTTTGGGACCATCCACTGAAGCTTTCTTT

D: -
size: -
V: TRBV5-1
J: TRBJ1-1
CDR3: CASNTEGNTEAFF
DNA: TGCGCCAGCAACACGGAGGGGAACACTGAAGCTTTCTTT

D: TRBD1
size: -
V: TRBV29-1
J: TRBJ2-2
CDR3: CSVGTGPGELFF
DNA: TGCAGCGTCGGGACAGGGCCCGGGGAGCTGTTTTTT

D: -
size: -
V: TRBV18
J: TRBJ1-1
CDR3: CASSPVPNTEAFF
DNA: TGTGCCAGCTCACCAGTCCCGAACACTGAAGCTTTCTTT

D: TRBD1
size: -
V: TRBV7-3
J: TRBJ2-2
CDR3: CASSPTSDRGRNGELFF
DNA: TGTGCCAGCAGCCCAACCTCCGACAGGGGTAGAAACGGGGAGCTGTTTTTT

D: -
size: -
V: TRBV27
J: TRBJ1-2
CDR3: CASSLTGKIGYTF
DNA: TGTGCCAGCAGTCTCACAGGGAAGATCGGCTACACCTTC

D: TRBD1
size: few
V: TRBV20-1
J: TRBJ1-2
CDR3: CSARQPPGQGPANYGYTF
DNA: TGCAGTGCTCGCCAACCCCCGGGACAGGGGCCAGCTAACTATGGCTACACCTTC

D: -
size: few
V: TRBV20-1
J: TRBJ1-1
CDR3: CSAVSGSGTEAFF
DNA: TGCAGTGCTGTCTCAGGGAGCGGCACTGAAGCTTTCTTT

D: -
size: few
V: TRBV6-5
J: TRBJ1-1
CDR3: CASTPTRRRPSNTEAFF
DNA: TGTGCCAGCACCCCTACCCGTCGACGGCCCTCGAACACTGAAGCTTTCTTT

D: -
size: few
V: TRBV6-1
J: TRBJ2-7
CDR3: CASTQGLSYEQYF
DNA: TGTGCCAGCACCCAGGGGCTGAGCTACGAGCAGTACTTC

D: -
size: few
V: TRBV6-6
J: TRBJ1-2
CDR3: CASGQNSGDSYGYTF
DNA: TGTGCCAGCGGCCAAAATTCAGGGGATAGCTATGGCTACACCTTC

D: -
size: -
V: TRBV7-2
J: TRBJ2-7
CDR3: CASSLTVSRHEQYF
DNA: TGTGCCAGCAGCTTGACAGTGAGCAGGCACGAGCAGTACTTC

D: -
size: -
V: TRBV18
J: TRBJ1-2
CDR3: CASSPIEFSGYTF
DNA: TGTGCCAGCTCACCAATCGAGTTCTCTGGCTACACCTTC

D: -
size: -
V: TRBV30
J: TRBJ1-3
CDR3: CAFPLSGNTIYF
DNA: TGTGCCTTTCCACTCTCTGGAAACACCATATATTTT

D: -
size: few
V: TRBV6-5
J: TRBJ1-5
CDR3: CASSNRDAHQPQHF
DNA: TGTGCCAGCAGTAACAGGGACGCCCATCAGCCCCAGCATTTT

D: -
size: -
V: TRBV19
J: TRBJ1-6
CDR3: CASQWGAGMGNSPLHF
DNA: TGTGCCTCCCAGTGGGGGGCGGGAATGGGTAATTCACCCCTCCACTTT

D: -
size: -
V: TRBV7-9
J: TRBJ2-6
CDR3: CASSFENANVLTF
DNA: TGTGCCAGCAGCTTTGAAAACGCCAACGTCCTGACTTTC

D: TRBD2
size: -
V: TRBV20-1
J: TRBJ2-4
CDR3: CSAREKAGSSLAKNIQYF
DNA: TGCAGTGCTAGAGAAAAAGCGGGGTCATCATTAGCCAAAAACATTCAGTACTTC

D: TRBD1
size: -
V: TRBV7-9
J: TRBJ1-1
CDR3: CASSDAGGQTEAFF
DNA: TGTGCCAGCAGCGACGCAGGGGGCCAAACTGAAGCTTTCTTT

D: -
size: few
V: TRBV19
J: TRBJ1-2
CDR3: CASSIGTPNYGYTF
DNA: TGTGCCAGTAGTATCGGGACCCCTAACTATGGCTACACCTTC

D: -
size: -
V: TRBV7-3
J: TRBJ2-1
CDR3: CASSWDGYNEQFF
DNA: TGTGCCAGCAGCTGGGACGGGTACAATGAGCAGTTCTTC

D: TRBD1
size: once
V: TRBV19
J: TRBJ2-1
CDR3: CASSTTGTGRNEQFF
DNA: TGTGCCAGTAGCACAACCGGGACAGGGCGAAATGAGCAGTTCTTC

D: -
size: -
V: TRBV20-1
J: TRBJ1-2
CDR3: CSARGGVYGYTF
DNA: TGCAGTGCTAGGGGGGGAGTCTATGGCTACACCTTC

D: -
size: -
V: TRBV10-2
J: TRBJ1-1
CDR3: CASSKRGNTEAFF
DNA: TGCGCCAGCAGCAAAAGGGGAAACACTGAAGCTTTCTTT

D: -
size: -
V: TRBV27
J: TRBJ2-2
CDR3: CASSFVSGELFF
DNA: TGTGCCAGCAGTTTTGTGTCCGGGGAGCTGTTTTTT

D: -
size: -
V: TRBV21-1
J: TRBJ2-3
CDR3: CASSNSDAGEGTDTQYF
DNA: TGTGCCAGCAGCAATTCAGACGCAGGGGAGGGCACAGATACGCAGTATTTT

D: -
size: -
V: TRBV19
J: TRBJ2-7
CDR3: CASTGGRHDEQYF
DNA: TGTGCCAGTACCGGTGGGAGGCACGACGAGCAGTACTTC

D: -
size: -
V: TRBV6-5
J: TRBJ1-2
CDR3: CAISESSGSGYTF
DNA: TGTGCCATCAGTGAGAGCTCGGGGTCTGGCTACACCTTC

D: -
size: -
V: TRBV19
J: TRBJ1-1
CDR3: CASSIGFGTEAFF
DNA: TGTGCCAGTAGTATAGGCTTTGGCACTGAAGCTTTCTTT

D: -
size: few
V: TRBV11-2
J: TRBJ1-2
CDR3: CASSLAGRGYTF
DNA: TGTGCCAGCAGCTTAGCAGGTCGTGGCTACACCTTC

D: -
size: -
V: TRBV7-9
J: TRBJ1-1
CDR3: CASLSRNTEAFF
DNA: TGTGCCAGCTTATCGCGGAACACTGAAGCTTTCTTT

D: -
size: -
V: TRBV6-5
J: TRBJ2-7
CDR3: CASGLGTYEQYF
DNA: TGTGCCAGCGGGTTGGGTACTTACGAGCAGTACTTC

D: -
size: -
V: TRBV12-3/TRBV12-4
J: TRBJ2-2
CDR3: CASSLNVAGELFF
DNA: TGTGCCAGCAGTCTTAATGTGGCCGGGGAGCTGTTTTTT

D: TRBD1
size: -
V: TRBV6-1
J: TRBJ1-2
CDR3: CASSESGGADYGYTF
DNA: TGTGCCAGCAGTGAATCAGGGGGCGCGGACTATGGCTACACCTTC

D: -
size: -
V: TRBV30
J: TRBJ1-5
CDR3: CAWSRSGFGNQPQHF
DNA: TGTGCCTGGAGTCGTAGTGGTTTTGGCAATCAGCCCCAGCATTTT

D: -
size: -
V: TRBV7-2
J: TRBJ1-1
CDR3: CASSHEQGTTEAFF
DNA: TGTGCCAGCAGTCACGAACAAGGGACGACTGAAGCTTTCTTT

D: -
size: -
V: TRBV30
J: TRBJ1-2
CDR3: CAWSREKGSNYGYTF
DNA: TGTGCCTGGAGTCGAGAGAAGGGCTCTAACTATGGCTACACCTTC

D: -
size: -
V: TRBV12-3/TRBV12-4
J: TRBJ2-2
CDR3: CASRSLNTGELFF
DNA: TGTGCCAGCAGGTCACTGAACACCGGGGAGCTGTTTTTT